This is a list of T cell receptor beta chains from one sample in a study of blood T cells in healthy people across ages. TCRdb reanalysed the 5' RACE reads using MiXCR and keeps one entry per CDR3 protein. The repertoire holds around 990,000 distinct CDR3 sequences, with approximately 25% as singletons. These same records also appear under a second study, on T cells of mothers and their children.

The sample consisted of blood. The receptors here all came from a girl aged 2 to 10 in good health. Each CDR3 is given with its conserved first and last residue. Fields, in order: J gene, V gene, D gene, clone size, CDR3 DNA, CDR3 protein. The D gene is left open where the match is weak. Clone size appears in some rows only: once, few, many, or a class for an expanded clone.

>TRBJ2-1|TRBV27|TRBD2|few
TGTGCCAGCAGCTCCATTAGCGGGAGAAGAAACAATGAGCAGTTCTTC
CASSSISGRRNNEQFF
>TRBJ2-6|TRBV3-1|.|few
TGTGCCAGCAGCCAGCGGCAACGGGCCAACGTCCTGACTTTC
CASSQRQRANVLTF
>TRBJ2-1|TRBV28|TRBD1|.
TGTGCCAGCAGTTTTCCTCGGGACAGCATCGCCTACAATGAGCAGTTCTTC
CASSFPRDSIAYNEQFF
>TRBJ1-2|TRBV4-3|.|.
TGCGCCAGCAGCCACGGGGGGCCGTCTGGCTACACCTTC
CASSHGGPSGYTF
>TRBJ2-7|TRBV20-1|TRBD2|few
TGCAGTGCTAAAGCGGGGATTGGATACGAGCAGTACTTC
CSAKAGIGYEQYF
>TRBJ2-1|TRBV5-6|.|.
TGTGCCAGCTGTGAGGGCTACAATGAGCAGTTCTTC
CASCEGYNEQFF
>TRBJ2-5|TRBV2|TRBD1|.
TGTGCCAGCAAGGGGGACAGAATCCAAGAGACCCAGTACTTC
CASKGDRIQETQYF
>TRBJ1-2|TRBV7-3|.|few
TGTGCCAGCAGCTTATCCGGGCGACGAGGACGTTATGGCTACACCTTC
CASSLSGRRGRYGYTF
>TRBJ2-1|TRBV28|TRBD1|.
TGTGCCAGCACCCTGGGACAGGGAAGTTACAATGAGCAGTTCTTC
CASTLGQGSYNEQFF
>TRBJ2-5|TRBV4-2|.|few
TGTGCCAGCAGCCAAGTCAATCCTAAGGATGAGACCCAGTACTTC
CASSQVNPKDETQYF
>TRBJ2-3|TRBV7-8|.|.
TGTGCCAGCAGCTTAGAGAGACTCCGAGGCACGCAGTATTTT
CASSLERLRGTQYF
>TRBJ2-1|TRBV5-1|.|few
TGCGCCAGCAGCTTGGCCGACATCGGATACAATGAGCAGTTCTTC
CASSLADIGYNEQFF
>TRBJ1-2|TRBV6-1|.|.
TGTGCCAGCAGCCAAACAGTGATGGGGGAGTGGTACACCTTC
CASSQTVMGEWYTF
>TRBJ1-4|TRBV6-5|TRBD1|.
TGTGCCAGCAGAAGGACAGGGGTCGCTGAAAAACTGTTTTTT
CASRRTGVAEKLFF
>TRBJ2-5|TRBV20-1|TRBD1|.
TGCAGTGCAAATAGACAGGGGGCACGAGAGACCCAGTACTTC
CSANRQGARETQYF
>TRBJ2-4|TRBV7-3|TRBD2|many
TGTGCCAGCAGCTTAAGTCCTAGCGGTACACAGTACTTC
CASSLSPSGTQYF
>TRBJ2-7|TRBV29-1|TRBD2|few
TGCAGCGTGGCGGGCCTGGGGGGGGAGCAGTACTTC
CSVAGLGGEQYF